A selection of T cell receptor beta chains follows, all from one sample in a study of metastatic and nonmetastatic thyroid tumors. TCRdb reprocessed the PCR reads via MiXCR. The sample has some 30,000 clones, 11% seen once. The sequenced sample consisted of blood. Source of these receptors: a female donor with papillary thyroid cancer or a benign thyroid nodule (not recorded which). Some clones in this sample may be carry-over from other donors' samples. Both conserved end residues are part of each CDR3. D genes are given only for firm matches. Expanded clones get a size class; other rows say once, few or many, or leave the size out.

j_call | d_call | v_call | clone_size | cdr3_nt | cdr3_aa
TRBJ2-3 | - | TRBV27 | - | TGTGCCAGCAGTCCGGGACAAAACTCAGATACGCAGTATTTT | CASSPGQNSDTQYF
TRBJ1-6 | - | TRBV20-1 | - | TGCAGTGCTATTCATCCGGGGCAGAATTCACCCCTCCACTTT | CSAIHPGQNSPLHF
TRBJ2-3 | TRBD2 | TRBV20-1 | many | TGCAGTGCAAGACTAGCGGGAGGGGCAGATACGCAGTATTTT | CSARLAGGADTQYF
TRBJ2-7 | - | TRBV5-4 | - | TGTGCCAGCAGCTTGGTCAAGGTGGCGGGGAGCTCCTACGAGCAGTACTTC | CASSLVKVAGSSYEQYF
TRBJ1-1 | TRBD1 | TRBV19 | many | TGTGCCAGTATTAACAGGGGTAACACTGAAGCTTTCTTT | CASINRGNTEAFF
TRBJ2-5 | TRBD2 | TRBV7-6 | many | TGTGCCAGCAGCTTAAAAGCGGGAGAGCTCCAAGAGACCCAGTACTTC | CASSLKAGELQETQYF
TRBJ2-3 | - | TRBV11-2 | many | TGTGCCAGCAGCCTGTCGGTGGGGCTTAGCACAGATACGCAGTATTTT | CASSLSVGLSTDTQYF
TRBJ2-3 | TRBD2 | TRBV4-3 | many | TGCGCCAGCAGCCAAGGGGGGGGTGCAGATACGCAGTATTTT | CASSQGGGADTQYF
TRBJ2-7 | - | TRBV11-3 | - | TGTGCCAGCAGCCAACAGGGAGAGGGCGAGCAGTACTTC | CASSQQGEGEQYF
TRBJ2-1 | - | TRBV6-2/TRBV6-3 | many | TGTGCCAGCAGCCTCGCCGCGTTTGGGAATGAGCAGTTCTTC | CASSLAAFGNEQFF
TRBJ1-2 | - | TRBV27 | many | TGTGCCAGCAGTTTTTACGACAGGCAGGGTGCTAACTATGGCTACACCTTC | CASSFYDRQGANYGYTF
TRBJ1-3 | - | TRBV5-5 | - | TGTGCCAGCAGCTTCCAGCCGACTGGAAACACCATATATTTT | CASSFQPTGNTIYF
TRBJ2-6 | - | TRBV19 | many | TGTGCCAGTAGTGAGGGTTCTGGGGCCAACGTCCTGACTTTC | CASSEGSGANVLTF
TRBJ1-1 | - | TRBV4-3 | many | TGCGCCAGCAGCCAAGGCCGCAGGGGATTCCGCACTGAAGCTTTCTTT | CASSQGRRGFRTEAFF
TRBJ2-3 | TRBD1 | TRBV9 | - | TGTGCCAGCAGCGGAAACCCGGGACAGGGCACTGATACGCAGTATTTT | CASSGNPGQGTDTQYF
TRBJ2-3 | - | TRBV10-3 | many | TGTGCCATCAAGAAGACAGGCGAAACAGATACGCAGTATTTT | CAIKKTGETDTQYF
TRBJ2-1 | TRBD1 | TRBV29-1 | many | TGCAGCGTTGAAGTCTGGACAGGCCACAATGAGCAGTTCTTC | CSVEVWTGHNEQFF
TRBJ1-4 | - | TRBV2 | many | TGTGCCAGCAGTGGGGGGACTGGAACTAATGAAAAACTGTTTTTT | CASSGGTGTNEKLFF
TRBJ2-1 | TRBD1 | TRBV6-1 | - | TGTGCCAGCAGGATGACAGGGGGACCTTTAGCTACTGAGCAGTTCTTC | CASRMTGGPLATEQFF
TRBJ1-1 | - | TRBV19 | many | TGTGCCAGTACCTTGGCAGGGGCTATGAACACTGAAGCTTTCTTT | CASTLAGAMNTEAFF
TRBJ2-1 | - | TRBV2 | many | TGTGCCAGCAGTGAAGAGACCGGGACACAGCTGTTCTTC | CASSEETGTQLFF
TRBJ1-5 | - | TRBV5-6 | many | TGTGCCAGCAGCTTGTCCGGGTATCAGCCCCAGCATTTT | CASSLSGYQPQHF
TRBJ1-2 | TRBD1 | TRBV6-1 | medium-sized | TGTGCCAGCAGCTCCTGGGACAGGGGTAACTATGGCTACACCTTC | CASSSWDRGNYGYTF
TRBJ1-2 | - | TRBV19 | few | TGTGCCTGTACGGGGAGGAGCTCTCGGGGCTACACCTTC | CACTGRSSRGYTF
TRBJ2-6 | - | TRBV5-5 | few | TGTGCCAGCAGCTCCACCCCAGGCTCTGGGGCCAACGTCCTGACTTTC | CASSSTPGSGANVLTF
TRBJ2-5 | - | TRBV6-1 | many | TGTGCCAGCAGGGGACTTACACAAGAGACCCAGTACTTC | CASRGLTQETQYF
TRBJ1-6 | TRBD1 | TRBV28 | - | TGTGCCAGCAGTTTGTGGTCAGGGGGCGCGAATTCACCCCTCCACTTT | CASSLWSGGANSPLHF
TRBJ2-7 | TRBD2 | TRBV12-3/TRBV12-4 | - | TGTGCCAGCAGTCCCTCGGGACTATACTACGAGCAGTATTTC | CASSPSGLYYEQYF
TRBJ1-4 | - | TRBV6-5 | few | TGTGCCAGCAGTTACGGTGAAAAACTGTTTTTT | CASSYGEKLFF
TRBJ1-2 | - | TRBV7-8 | - | TGTGCCAGCAGCTTGGCAGACTATGGCTACACCTTC | CASSLADYGYTF
TRBJ2-7 | TRBD2 | TRBV4-3 | many | TGCGCCAGCAGCCTCGGGTCAGGACTAGCGGGAGTTTACGAGCAGTACTTC | CASSLGSGLAGVYEQYF
TRBJ2-3 | - | TRBV4-1 | many | TGCGCCAGCAGCCAGAAAGATACGCAGTATTTT | CASSQKDTQYF
TRBJ2-3 | TRBD2 | TRBV12-3/TRBV12-4 | many | TGTGCCAGCAGTTGGGGGGGAACAGATACGCAGTATTTT | CASSWGGTDTQYF
TRBJ2-7 | TRBD1 | TRBV7-9 | many | TGTGCCAGCAGCCTATCTGGGACAGATTACGAGCAGTACTTC | CASSLSGTDYEQYF
TRBJ1-1 | TRBD1 | TRBV6-1 | few | TGTGCCAGCAGTGAAAGGAGACAGGGAGCAGGGAACACTGAATCTTTCTTT | CASSERRQGAGNTESFF
TRBJ1-5 | TRBD1 | TRBV20-1 | few | TGCAGTGCTAGAATCCAGGGGGCGGGTCAGCCCCAGCATTTT | CSARIQGAGQPQHF
TRBJ2-1 | - | TRBV4-1 | - | TGCGCCAGCAGCCAGCAGGGTTCCGGCGAGCAGTTCTTC | CASSQQGSGEQFF
TRBJ1-2 | TRBD1 | TRBV28 | - | TGTGCCAGCAGTTTGGACAGGGGGCTGGGGGGCTACACCTTC | CASSLDRGLGGYTF
TRBJ1-2 | TRBD1 | TRBV6-1 | many | TGTGCCGCGCAGAGGGGGCAGAACTATGGCTACACCTTC | CAAQRGQNYGYTF
TRBJ2-7 | TRBD1 | TRBV3-1 | many | TGTGCCAGCAGCCAAGGGGGTAGGGGGCTCTACGAGCAGTACTTC | CASSQGGRGLYEQYF
TRBJ2-3 | - | TRBV20-1 | many | TGCAGTGCTCACACAGATACGCAGTATTTT | CSAHTDTQYF
TRBJ1-1 | - | TRBV11-2 | - | TGTGCCAGCAGCTTAGAAGCGGGGAACACTGAAGCTTTCTTT | CASSLEAGNTEAFF
TRBJ1-1 | TRBD1 | TRBV7-2 | many | TGTGCCAGCAGCAGACAGGGAGGAGACACTGAAGCTTTCTTT | CASSRQGGDTEAFF
TRBJ2-1 | TRBD2 | TRBV28 | many | TGTGCCAGCAGTTTATACACGGGGGGACTCAGCTCCTACAATGAGCAGTTCTTC | CASSLYTGGLSSYNEQFF
TRBJ2-1 | - | TRBV11-2 | many | TGTGCCAGCAGAAGAACAGGACTCAACAATGAGCAGTTCTTC | CASRRTGLNNEQFF
TRBJ2-5 | TRBD1 | TRBV6-2/TRBV6-3 | - | TGTGCCAGCAGTAACCGGGACAGGTGCCAAGAGACCCAGTACTTC | CASSNRDRCQETQYF
TRBJ2-2 | - | TRBV7-3 | many | TGTGCCAGCAGCCTCCACTCAGAGGGTACCGGGGAGCTGTTTTTT | CASSLHSEGTGELFF
TRBJ1-2 | - | TRBV10-3 | many | TGTGCCATCAGTGAGAGGGTTCCCGATCGAGGCTATGGCTACACCTTC | CAISERVPDRGYGYTF
TRBJ2-3 | - | TRBV7-8 | - | TGTGCCAGCAGCCATCGGCCTGTCACAGATACGCAGTATTTT | CASSHRPVTDTQYF
TRBJ2-3 | TRBD1 | TRBV7-9 | many | TGTGCCAGCAGCTTCGGGACAGGGGTCACAGATACGCAGTATTTT | CASSFGTGVTDTQYF
TRBJ2-7 | TRBD1 | TRBV5-4 | - | TGTGCCAGCAGCTTGCAAGATCGGACAGGGGGCATGCACGAGCAGTACTTC | CASSLQDRTGGMHEQYF
TRBJ2-3 | TRBD2 | TRBV5-1 | - | TGCTCCAGCAGCCCCCTTGTTAGCGGGTACACAGATACGCAGTATTTT | CSSSPLVSGYTDTQYF
TRBJ2-7 | - | TRBV11-2 | many | TGTGCCAGCAGCACACCGGGCCTAATTTACGAGCAGTACTTC | CASSTPGLIYEQYF
TRBJ2-3 | - | TRBV27 | many | TGTGCCAGCAGTTCCCCTTGGGCTATCACAGATACGCAGTATTTT | CASSSPWAITDTQYF
TRBJ2-5 | - | TRBV6-4 | - | TGTGCCAGCAGTGACCCGGCAAGAGAGACCCAGAACTTC | CASSDPARETQNF
TRBJ2-2 | - | TRBV6-1 | - | TGTGCCAGCAGTGAAGGATGGGGAACCGGGGAGCTGTTTTTT | CASSEGWGTGELFF
TRBJ2-3 | - | TRBV5-4 | few | TGTGCCAGCAGCTTGGCGGGGTTAAGTTCTAAGGATACGCAGTATTTT | CASSLAGLSSKDTQYF